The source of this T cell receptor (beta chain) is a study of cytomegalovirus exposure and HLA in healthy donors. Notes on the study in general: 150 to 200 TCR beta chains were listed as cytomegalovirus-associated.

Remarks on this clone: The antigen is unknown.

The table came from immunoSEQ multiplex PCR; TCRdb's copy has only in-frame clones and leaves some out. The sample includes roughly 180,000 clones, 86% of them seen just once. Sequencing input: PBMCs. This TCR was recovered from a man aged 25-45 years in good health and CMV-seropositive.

In DNA form, the CDR3 reads TGTGCCAGCAGCCGAGGGACAGCCTACGAGCAGTACTTC. The encoded protein is CASSRGTAYEQYF. The chain joins TRBV11-3 to TRBJ2-7, with 7 bases aligning to TRBD1. The CDR3 extends over 13 amino acids. Germline CDR1 SGHNT, CDR2 YENEEA. The ends lost 5 bases at V and 2 bases at J; junction bases unmatched: 3.